This TCR beta chain is from a study of CD8+ T cells in alopecia areata. Study-wide findings and caveats: Higher clonality and more expanded CD8+ clones appeared in lesional than normal scalp. Scalp repertoires also include resident alphabeta T cells from normal skin.

cDNA reverse transcribed from extracted RNA served as the sequencing template. Clones were sequenced by immunoSEQ multiplex PCR, and TCRdb holds only the in-frame ones, with some missing. The table has around 29,000 clones, 60% to 85% seen once; the top ten hold under 20%. Specimens obtained from alopecia areata patients comprised lesional scalp punch biopsies and peripheral blood. Sorting of CD4+ and CD8+ T cells was performed on PBMCs. V dropped 6 bases and J dropped 3 bases, with 23 bases sitting between them. Germline CDR1 SQVTM, CDR2 ANQGSEA. This CDR3 comprises 16 residues. In regard to this clone: Its antigen is still unknown.

The receptor comes from a human donor with alopecia areata. Sequenced material: NKG2D-low CD8+ T cells sorted from blood. J is TRBJ1-1 and V is TRBV29-1, with D perhaps TRBD1 (6 bases). The CDR3 bases are TGCAGCGTCCCCACCGGCCTCAGGGGCTTGGACACTGAAGCTTTCTTT. Its translation: CSVPTGLRGLDTEAFF.